This entry concerns a single T cell receptor beta chain. The sample comes from a study of blood T cell repertoires in COVID-19. Study overall: Samples taken during acute and convalescent COVID-19 were collected in the United States, Italy and Spain. Sources were T cells, B-cell-depleted T cells, or PBMCs; the material itself was cDNA or gDNA.

In the authors' methods: Amplification of reference gene primers was used by the study to estimate nucleated cell counts. Sequencing used immunoSEQ multiplex PCR; TCRdb keeps in-frame clones, though not all of them. From that table come the V and J calls and clone size; the DNA was used to work out D and trimming. Here the sample spans roughly 76,000 clones, 82% being singletons. Sequencing was done on a sample of peripheral blood. The receptor's source is a woman aged 70-85 years with acute or convalescent COVID-19.

CDR3 bases: TGTGCCAGCAGCTCGGACAGGGCGGGCTATGGCTACACCTTC. Amino acid sequence: CASSSDRAGYGYTF. This chain links TRBV11-1 with TRBJ1-2; 8 nucleotides line up with TRBD1. Germline V gene lookup returns CDR1 SGHAT and CDR2 FQDESV (reference sequence). Trimming took 4 bases from V and 4 from J; bases not matched to a gene: 5. This CDR3 has 14 amino acids.